This TCR beta chain was profiled in a study of cytomegalovirus exposure and HLA in healthy donors. Study results and limitations: Later analysis indicated greater clonal expansion among HLA-associated TCR beta chains than among equally common other chains. CMV serostatus was the only recorded immune exposure for donors.

PCR employed 60 Vbeta and 13 Jbeta primers. Data came from immunoSEQ multiplex PCR; TCRdb stores just in-frame clones and leaves some out. The repertoire holds about 150,000 clones, with more than 60% as singletons. Comment on this clone: Its antigen remains unknown.

The CDR3 runs to 16 residues. Trimming left V 5 bases short and J 0 bases short, with 15 bases between. Germline loops: CDR1 SGHTA, CDR2 FQGNSA. The rearrangement uses TRBV7-2 and TRBJ2-3; D remains ambiguous. Specimen: PBMCs. The clonotype comes from a man aged 35 to 55 in good health and CMV-seropositive. The CDR3, as DNA: TGTGCCAGCAGCACCCCAGTCACCCCTAGCACAGATACGCAGTATTTT. Amino acids: CASSTPVTPSTDTQYF.